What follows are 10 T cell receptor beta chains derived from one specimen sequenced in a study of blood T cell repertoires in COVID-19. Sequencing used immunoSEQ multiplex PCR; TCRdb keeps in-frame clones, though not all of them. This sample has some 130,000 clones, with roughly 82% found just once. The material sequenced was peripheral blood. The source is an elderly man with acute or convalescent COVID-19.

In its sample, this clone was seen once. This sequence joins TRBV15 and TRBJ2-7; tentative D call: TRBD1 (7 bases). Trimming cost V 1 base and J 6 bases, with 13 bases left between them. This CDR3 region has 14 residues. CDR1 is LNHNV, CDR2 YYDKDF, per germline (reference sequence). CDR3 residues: CATSRGQGGIEQYF. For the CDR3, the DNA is TGTGCCACCAGCAGAGGGCAGGGGGGCATCGAGCAGTACTTC. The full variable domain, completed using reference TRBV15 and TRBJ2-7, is DAMVIQNPRYQVTQFGKPVTLSCSQTLNHNVMYWYQQKSSQAPKLLFHYYDKDFNNEADTPDNFQSRRPNTSFCFLDIRSPGLGDTAMYLCATSRGQGGIEQYFGPGTRLTVT.

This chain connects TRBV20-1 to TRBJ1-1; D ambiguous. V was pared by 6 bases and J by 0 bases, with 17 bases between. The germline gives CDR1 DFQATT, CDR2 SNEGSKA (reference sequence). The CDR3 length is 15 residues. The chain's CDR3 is CSASPPGMLNTEAFF. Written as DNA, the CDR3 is TGCAGTGCAAGTCCTCCCGGGATGCTGAACACTGAAGCTTTCTTT.

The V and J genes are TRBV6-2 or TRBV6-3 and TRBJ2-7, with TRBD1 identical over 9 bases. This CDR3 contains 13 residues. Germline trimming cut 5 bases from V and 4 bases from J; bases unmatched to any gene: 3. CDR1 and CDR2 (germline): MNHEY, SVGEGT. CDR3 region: CASSDDRGYEQYF. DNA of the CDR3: TGTGCCAGCAGTGACGACAGGGGGTACGAGCAGTACTTC.

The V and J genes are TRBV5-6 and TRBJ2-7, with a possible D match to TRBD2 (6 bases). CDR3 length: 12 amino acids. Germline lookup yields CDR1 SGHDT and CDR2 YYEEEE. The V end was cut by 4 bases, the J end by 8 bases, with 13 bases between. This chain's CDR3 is CASSLRGTQQYF. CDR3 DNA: TGTGCCAGCAGCCTCCGGGGGACTCAGCAGTACTTC.

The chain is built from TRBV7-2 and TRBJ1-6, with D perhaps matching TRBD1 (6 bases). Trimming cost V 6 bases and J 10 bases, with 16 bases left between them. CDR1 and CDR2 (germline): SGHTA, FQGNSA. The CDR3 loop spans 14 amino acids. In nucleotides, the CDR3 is TGTGCCAGCAGTCACCACAGGGATGGATCACCCCTCCACTTT. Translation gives CASSHHRDGSPLHF.

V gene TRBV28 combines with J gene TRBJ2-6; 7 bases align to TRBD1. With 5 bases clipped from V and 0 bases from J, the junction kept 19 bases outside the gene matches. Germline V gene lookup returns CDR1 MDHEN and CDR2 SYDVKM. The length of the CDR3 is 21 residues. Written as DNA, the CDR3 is TGTGCCAGCAGTGTGTACAGGGTTGGGGTTAGGGGGCCCTCTGGGGCCAACGTCCTGACTTTC. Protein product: CASSVYRVGVRGPSGANVLTF.

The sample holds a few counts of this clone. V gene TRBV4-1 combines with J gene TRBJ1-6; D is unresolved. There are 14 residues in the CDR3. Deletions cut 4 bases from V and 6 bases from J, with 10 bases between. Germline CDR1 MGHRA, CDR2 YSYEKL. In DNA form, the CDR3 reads TGCGCCAGCAGCCCAGAGACATCTAATTCACCCCTCCACTTT. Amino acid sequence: CASSPETSNSPLHF.

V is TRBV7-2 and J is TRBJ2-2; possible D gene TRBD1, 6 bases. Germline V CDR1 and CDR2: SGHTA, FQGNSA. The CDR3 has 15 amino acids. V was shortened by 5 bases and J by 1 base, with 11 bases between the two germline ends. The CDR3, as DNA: TGTGCCAGCAGCGTGGGACAACTGAACACCGGGGAGCTGTTTTTT. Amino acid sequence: CASSVGQLNTGELFF.

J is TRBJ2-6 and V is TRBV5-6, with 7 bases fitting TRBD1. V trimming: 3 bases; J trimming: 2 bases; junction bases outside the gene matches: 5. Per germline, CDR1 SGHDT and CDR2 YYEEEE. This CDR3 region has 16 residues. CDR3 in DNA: TGTGCCAGCAGCTGGGGGACAGTTGCTGGGGCCAACGTCCTGACTTTC. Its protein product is CASSWGTVAGANVLTF. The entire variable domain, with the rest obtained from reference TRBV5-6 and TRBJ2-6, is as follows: DAGVTQSPTHLIKTRGQQVTLRCSPKSGHDTVSWYQQALGQGPQFIFQYYEEEERQRGNFPDRFSGHQFPNYSSELNVNALLLGDSALYLCASSWGTVAGANVLTFGAGSRLTVL.

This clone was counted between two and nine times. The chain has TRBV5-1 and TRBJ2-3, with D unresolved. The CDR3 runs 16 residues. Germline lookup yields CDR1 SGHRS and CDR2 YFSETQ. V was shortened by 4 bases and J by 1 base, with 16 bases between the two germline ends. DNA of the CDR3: TGCGCCAGCAGCCCCGGAGACTTCCTCGGCACAGATACGCAGTATTTT. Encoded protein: CASSPGDFLGTDTQYF.